Listed here is a single TCR beta chain. It has no known antigen specificity. No base quality values were provided; no much bigger clone lies one nucleotide off. Sequencing instrument: Illumina NovaSeq 6000. cDNA libraries for TCRalpha and TCRbeta were prepared by 5'RACE using constant-segment primers, with sample barcodes and unique molecular identifiers added. Trizol reagent was used to extract RNA from every sample. Libraries were amplified in two PCR steps, with a second sample barcode and Illumina TruSeq adapters added in the second step. Sequencing of the libraries was done on an Illumina NovaSeq, producing 2 x 150 bp paired-end reads. The study's processing was this. The reads were demultiplexed and collapsed into UMI-guided consensus sequences using migec v1.2.7. Using mixcr v2.1.11, the UMI consensuses were aligned to TRA and TRB V and J templates and assembled into clonotypes. A clonotype was counted as expanded or contracted only if both edgeR and NoisET called the change significant, with noise models trained on biological replicates. For edgeR calls, the thresholds were a false discovery rate-adjusted p below 0.01 and a log2 fold-change of 1. As an exploratory analysis of dynamics, PCA with hierarchical clustering was applied to max-normalized trajectories of the 1000 most abundant clonotypes. Separately sequenced CD4+ and CD8+ repertoires were used to assign a CD4 or CD8 phenotype to each responding clone. The public sequencing data were trimmed at Q25 with fastp and processed into clonotypes with MiXCR by TCRdb, which kept only in-frame beta chains. Rows with a matching CDR3 protein are joined into one entry that keeps the most common DNA and genes. TCRdb assigned the V and J calls; the authors' analysis was not used. The sample table contains around 320,000 distinct CDR3 sequences; only one count was recorded for over 11% of them. Of the sample, about 21% is held by the ten largest clones.

PBMCs were isolated by Ficoll-Paque density gradient centrifugation. The record originates from a study of T-cell memory formation after mild COVID-19 (dated by TCRdb to the early 2020s). With respect to the entire study: TCR sequence clusters from the two donors were found to be largely donor specific. Longitudinal TCRalpha and TCRbeta repertoire sequencing tracked T-cell clones expanding and contracting after mild COVID-19 in a couple of donors. The cohort comprised two young, previously healthy adult volunteers, one female and one male. What the authors observed across the whole study: Clones that contracted from day 15 to 85 showed balanced CD4/CD8 phenotypes, whereas a second wave of clones that expanded from day 15 to 37 leaned towards CD4+. The detection of some responding clones in pre-infection memory suggests that pre-existing cross-reactive memory T cells joined the SARS-CoV-2 response. Contracting CD4+ clones were found mainly in CM and EM memory subsets, while CD8+ clones were enriched in EMRA. Only two mild cases were covered in the study, and larger cohorts including severe cases with pre-infection samples were considered necessary. The second-wave clones that peaked on day 37 were not confirmed to be SARS-CoV-2 specific.

Trimming removed 6 bases from V and 4 bases from J; the gene matches leave 7 bases unexplained. Its CDR3 holds 16 amino acids, cysteine through phenylalanine. Of all the DNA, just the CDR3 is kept, 48 bases in frame from base 1. The CDR1 and CDR2 encoded by the germline V gene are MNHEY and SVGAGI. Recombination connected TRBV6-5 to TRBJ2-1; 12 central bases correspond to TRBD2. Source material: PBMCs or a T cell subset sorted from them (not recorded which). This receptor was obtained from a man aged 18 to 29 who had mild COVID-19 (a few samples of this study predate the infection). The sample titles of this study are shuffled in the database, so cell type and time point are left out; the donor was told from shared clones. The DNA reads as follows: TGTGCCAGCAGCTATATCGGGACTAGCGGGTACAATGAGCAGTTCTTC. Translated, this is CASSYIGTSGYNEQFF.